Each of the 22 T cell receptor beta chains below was sequenced from the same sample in a study of blood T cell repertoires in COVID-19. Some clones are missing from TCRdb's copy, which holds only in-frame ones; the method was immunoSEQ multiplex PCR. The sample consists of under 300,000 clones, 85% of them appearing once. Sequencing was carried out using peripheral blood. The source of these receptors is a human donor in a cohort sampled during active COVID-19.

A single count supports this clone. The chain combines TRBV10-3 with TRBJ1-4; D perhaps matches TRBD1 (5 bases). V was pared by 6 bases and J by 5 bases, with 10 bases between. The CDR3 has 13 residues. CDR1 is ENHRY and CDR2 is SYGVKD in the germline V gene. This CDR3 reads CAIRTDLNEKLFF. The DNA of the CDR3 is TGTGCCATCAGGACAGATCTCAATGAAAAACTGTTTTTT.

The V call is TRBV20-1, the J call TRBJ2-5, with D perhaps TRBD2 (6 bases). Germline V CDR1 and CDR2: DFQATT, SNEGSKA (reference sequence). The CDR3 is made up of 13 amino acids. The V and J ends lost 3 bases and 4 bases respectively, with 12 bases between them. CDR3 loop: CSASAGLRETQYF. CDR3 coding DNA: TGCAGTGCTAGTGCGGGGTTGAGAGAGACCCAGTACTTC.

This clone has only a few counts. The genes are TRBV6-6 and TRBJ1-1; 8 nucleotides align to TRBD1. The V segment lost 7 bases and the J segment 5 bases; nucleotides outside the gene matches: 6. This CDR3 contains 13 residues. From germline, CDR1 is MNHNY and CDR2 SVGAGI (reference sequence). The CDR3 DNA follows: TGTGCCAGCAAAGGACAGGGAAATACTGAAGCTTTCTTT. Its protein is CASKGQGNTEAFF.

The chain is built from TRBV5-1 and TRBJ2-2; the D gene is possibly TRBD1 (6 bases). There are 13 residues in the CDR3. Germline assignment: CDR1 SGHRS and CDR2 YFSETQ. The CDR3 loop is CATGTKNTGELFF. The CDR3 nucleotides read TGCGCAACCGGGACAAAGAACACCGGGGAGCTGTTTTTT.

The V call is TRBV30, the J call TRBJ2-3, with 7 bases that match TRBD1. The V segment lost 3 bases and the J segment 0 bases; nucleotides outside the gene matches: 6. The germline CDR1 and CDR2 sequences are GTSNPN and SVGIG (reference sequence). The CDR3 extends over 15 amino acids. CDR3 DNA sequence: TGTGCCTGGAGATCCCGGACAGGCAGCACAGATACGCAGTATTTT. Translated, it gives CAWRSRTGSTDTQYF.

The chain has TRBV18 and TRBJ2-3; D perhaps matches TRBD2 (5 bases). Germline loops: CDR1 KGHSH, CDR2 LQKENI. The V and J ends lost 3 bases and 1 base respectively, with 8 bases between them. The CDR3 sequence is 14 residues long. CDR3 nucleotide sequence: TGTGCCAGCTCACCGCGGACTGGCACAGATACGCAGTATTTT. It yields the protein CASSPRTGTDTQYF.

The V gene is TRBV9, the J gene TRBJ2-7; D is unclear. The CDR3 totals 13 residues. Germline CDR1 reads SGDLS; CDR2 reads YYNGEE. V was pared by 4 bases and J by 5 bases, with 13 bases between. The CDR3 sequence is CASSPDTLHEQYF. The CDR3 coding sequence is TGTGCCAGCAGCCCCGACACTTTGCACGAGCAGTACTTC.

This clone came up a few times. The V gene is TRBV7-6, the J gene TRBJ1-4; perhaps TRBD1 as D (6 bases). Germline V CDR1 and CDR2: SGHVS, FNYEAQ. V was pared by 3 bases and J by 7 bases, with 15 bases between. The CDR3 contains 15 residues. CDR3 loop: CASSFSGTQREKLFF. The CDR3 DNA is TGTGCCAGCAGCTTTTCCGGGACACAACGTGAAAAACTGTTTTTT.

J is TRBJ2-1 and V is TRBV19; weak D call: TRBD1 (6 bases). The germline V and J ends were trimmed by 0 bases and 7 bases, with 10 bases remaining between them. Germline assignment: CDR1 LNHDA and CDR2 SQIVND (reference sequence). The CDR3 runs 14 residues. The CDR3 reads CASSIDTGLNEQFF. The CDR3 region has the DNA TGTGCCAGTAGTATAGATACAGGGTTAAATGAGCAGTTCTTC.

The chain is built from TRBV2 and TRBJ1-5; 7 bases agree with TRBD1. The V segment lost 5 bases and the J segment 7 bases; nucleotides outside the gene matches: 11. Germline loops: CDR1 SNHLY, CDR2 FYNNEI. This CDR3 is 15 amino acids long. CDR3 protein: CASSTGQRTTQPQHF. CDR3 DNA sequence: TGTGCCAGCAGTACGGGACAGCGAACAACACAGCCCCAGCATTTT.

This sequence joins TRBV28 and TRBJ2-5; D is undetermined. The germline V gene has CDR1 MDHEN and CDR2 SYDVKM. V lost 2 bases and J lost 2, with 3 bases in between. This CDR3 has 12 amino acids. The CDR3 loop is CASSLPQETQYF. Here the CDR3 DNA reads TGTGCCAGCAGTTTACCGCAAGAGACCCAGTACTTC.

A few counts support this clone. This rearrangement joins TRBV18 to TRBJ2-1, with TRBD1 matching over 7 bases. With V trimmed by 3 bases and J by 8 bases, 7 bases remained unmatched. Germline loops: CDR1 KGHSH, CDR2 LQKENI. The CDR3 sequence is 14 residues long. The CDR3 DNA is TGTGCCAGCTCACCTGGGACAGTGGTAGATGAGCAGTTCTTC. Amino acid sequence: CASSPGTVVDEQFF.

This clone has more than one count but fewer than ten. The chain joins TRBV11-2 to TRBJ2-5, with 9 positions matching TRBD2. V was clipped by 2 bases and J by 1 base; unmatched bases: 5. Germline V gene lookup returns CDR1 SGHAT and CDR2 FQNNGV. The CDR3 sequence is 16 residues long. The CDR3 is CASSLMLAGTQETQYF. For the CDR3, the DNA is TGTGCCAGCAGCTTAATGCTAGCGGGGACCCAAGAGACCCAGTACTTC.

A few counts support this clone. This rearrangement joins TRBV6-2 or TRBV6-3 to TRBJ1-1; D unresolved. The CDR3 runs 14 residues. Trimming cost V 2 bases and J 4 bases, with 11 bases left between them. Germline-derived CDR1 and CDR2 are MNHEY and SVGEGT. This CDR3 is CASSYEGGTTEAFF. Written as DNA, the CDR3 is TGTGCCAGCAGTTACGAGGGAGGTACCACTGAAGCTTTCTTT.

The chain combines TRBV18 with TRBJ1-1; a possible D gene is TRBD1 (5 bases). Germline CDR1 is KGHSH and CDR2 is LQKENI. The CDR3 totals 17 residues. Trimming removed 0 bases from V and 3 bases from J, with 17 bases in between. The CDR3 loop is CASSPPLRDWGDTEAFF. CDR3 in DNA: TGTGCCAGCTCACCACCGCTTCGGGATTGGGGGGACACTGAAGCTTTCTTT.

The gene calls are TRBV11-2 and TRBJ2-3; 11 bases agree with TRBD2. The CDR3 contains 17 residues. The ends lost 3 bases at V and 3 bases at J; junction bases unmatched: 8. Germline lookup yields CDR1 SGHAT and CDR2 FQNNGV. Written as DNA, the CDR3 is TGTGCCAGCAGCTTCCTAGCGGGAGGTTTTGGGACAGATACGCAGTATTTT. It translates to CASSFLAGGFGTDTQYF.

The genes are TRBV18 and TRBJ1-5; D is perhaps TRBD1 (6 bases). Germline V lookup: CDR1 KGHSH, CDR2 LQKENI. There are 15 residues in the CDR3. Trimming shortened V by 3 bases and J by 1 base, and 10 bases separated the two germline ends. Written as DNA, the CDR3 is TGTGCCAGCTCACCCGGACAGACAAGCAATCAGCCCCAGCATTTT. Encoded protein: CASSPGQTSNQPQHF.

V gene TRBV2 combines with J gene TRBJ1-1; 7 bases align to TRBD1. CDR1 and CDR2 (germline): SNHLY, FYNNEI. With 6 bases clipped from V and 2 bases from J, the junction kept 3 bases outside the gene matches. The CDR3 totals 13 residues. For the CDR3, the DNA is TGTGCCAGCAGGACAGGGATAAACACTGAAGCTTTCTTT. Amino acids: CASRTGINTEAFF.

As DNA, the CDR3 is TGTGCCAGTAGTATCCTAGCGGCAACGAGGGGCACAGATACGCAGTATTTT. Translated, it gives CASSILAATRGTDTQYF. This sequence joins TRBV19 and TRBJ2-3; 7 bases map to TRBD2. Germline CDR1 is LNHDA and CDR2 is SQIVND (reference sequence). There are 17 residues in the CDR3. J gave up 1 base and V 3 bases, and 10 bases lay outside the gene matches.

This rearrangement joins TRBV2 to TRBJ2-1; D gene uncertain. CDR3 size: 11 residues. The germline V and J ends were trimmed by 2 bases and 10 bases, with 6 bases remaining between them. Per germline, CDR1 SNHLY and CDR2 FYNNEI. CDR3 DNA: TGTGCCAGCAGTGAATCCAGGGAGCAGTTCTTC. Protein sequence: CASSESREQFF.

The chain employs TRBV19 and TRBJ2-4; 10 bases agree with TRBD2. V shed 7 bases, J shed 1 base, and the junction held 4 bases outside the gene matches. CDR1 and CDR2 (germline): LNHDA, SQIVND (reference sequence). The CDR3 is made up of 15 amino acids. CDR3 amino acids: CASTSGRAAKNIQYF. As DNA, the CDR3 is TGTGCCAGTACAAGCGGGAGGGCCGCCAAAAACATTCAGTACTTC.

The chain employs TRBV28 and TRBJ1-2; 7 bases are shared with TRBD1. Per germline, CDR1 MDHEN and CDR2 SYDVKM. Germline trimming cut 10 bases from V and 5 bases from J; bases unmatched to any gene: 7. The CDR3 is 12 residues long. In nucleotides, the CDR3 is TGTGCCACCTACGACAGGGCTTATGGCTACACCTTC. The encoded protein is CATYDRAYGYTF.